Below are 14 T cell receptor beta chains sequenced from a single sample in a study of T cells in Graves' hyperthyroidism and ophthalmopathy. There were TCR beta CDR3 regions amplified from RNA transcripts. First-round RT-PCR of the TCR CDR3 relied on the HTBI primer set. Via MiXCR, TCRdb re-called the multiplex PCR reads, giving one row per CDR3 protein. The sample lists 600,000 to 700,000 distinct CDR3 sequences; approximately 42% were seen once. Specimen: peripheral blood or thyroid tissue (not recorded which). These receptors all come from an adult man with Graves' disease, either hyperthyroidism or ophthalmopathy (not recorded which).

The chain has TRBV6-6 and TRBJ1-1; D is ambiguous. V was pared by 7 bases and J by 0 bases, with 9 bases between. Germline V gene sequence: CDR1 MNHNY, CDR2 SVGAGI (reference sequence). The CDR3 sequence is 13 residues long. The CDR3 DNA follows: TGTGCCAGCACACGGGGTATGAACACTGAAGCTTTCTTT. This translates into CASTRGMNTEAFF.

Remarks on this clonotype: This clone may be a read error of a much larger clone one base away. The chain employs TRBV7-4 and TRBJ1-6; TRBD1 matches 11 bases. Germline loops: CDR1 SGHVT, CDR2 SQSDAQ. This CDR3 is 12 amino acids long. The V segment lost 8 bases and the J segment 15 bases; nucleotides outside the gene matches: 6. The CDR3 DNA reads TGTGCCAGCGGGACAGGGGGTACTCACCTCCACTTT. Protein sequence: CASGTGGTHLHF.

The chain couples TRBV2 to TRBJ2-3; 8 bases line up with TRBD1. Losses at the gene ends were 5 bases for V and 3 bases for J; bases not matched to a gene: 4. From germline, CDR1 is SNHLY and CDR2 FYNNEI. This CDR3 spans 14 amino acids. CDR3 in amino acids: CASSRTGRTDTQYF. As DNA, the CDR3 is TGTGCCAGCAGTAGGACAGGGCGAACAGATACGCAGTATTTT.

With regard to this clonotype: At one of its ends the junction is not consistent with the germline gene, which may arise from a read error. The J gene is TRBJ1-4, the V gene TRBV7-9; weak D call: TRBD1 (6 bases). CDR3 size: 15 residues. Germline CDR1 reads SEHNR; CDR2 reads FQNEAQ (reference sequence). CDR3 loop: CASSPPGGLGEKLLF. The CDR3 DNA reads TGTGCCAGCAGCCCGCCGGGGGGCCTTGGAGAAAAACTGCTTTTT.

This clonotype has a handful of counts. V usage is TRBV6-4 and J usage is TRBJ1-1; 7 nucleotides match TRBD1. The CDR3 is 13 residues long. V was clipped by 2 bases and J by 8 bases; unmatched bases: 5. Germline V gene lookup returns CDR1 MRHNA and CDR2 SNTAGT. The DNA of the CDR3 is TGTGCCAGCAGTGACACTCTGACAGGGGAAGCTTTCTTT. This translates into CASSDTLTGEAFF.

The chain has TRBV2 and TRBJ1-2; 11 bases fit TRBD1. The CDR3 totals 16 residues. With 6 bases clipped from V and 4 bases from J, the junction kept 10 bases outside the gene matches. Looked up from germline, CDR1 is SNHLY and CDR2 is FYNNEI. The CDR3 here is CASSSRTGGTGYGYTF. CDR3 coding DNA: TGTGCCAGCAGCTCCCGGACAGGGGGCACGGGCTATGGCTACACCTTC.

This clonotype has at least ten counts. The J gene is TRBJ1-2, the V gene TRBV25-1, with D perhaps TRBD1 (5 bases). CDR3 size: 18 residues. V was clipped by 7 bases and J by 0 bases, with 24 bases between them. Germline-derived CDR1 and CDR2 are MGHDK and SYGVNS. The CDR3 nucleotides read TGTGCCAGCATCCCCGGCCCCGCAGACAGAGAACCTAACTATGGCTACACCTTC. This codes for CASIPGPADREPNYGYTF.

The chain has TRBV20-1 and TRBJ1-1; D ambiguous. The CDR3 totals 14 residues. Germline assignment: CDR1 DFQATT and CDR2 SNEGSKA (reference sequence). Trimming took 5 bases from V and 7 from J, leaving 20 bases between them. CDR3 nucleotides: TGCAGTGCTGTTGCTATGGACCCCATGAATGAAGCTTTCTTT. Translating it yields CSAVAMDPMNEAFF.

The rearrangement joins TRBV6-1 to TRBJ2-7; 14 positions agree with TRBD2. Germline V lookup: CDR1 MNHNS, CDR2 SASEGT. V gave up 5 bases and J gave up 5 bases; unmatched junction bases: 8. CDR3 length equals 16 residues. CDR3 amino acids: CASSPLGTSGSDEQYF. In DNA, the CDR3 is TGTGCCAGCAGTCCCCTCGGGACTAGCGGGAGCGACGAGCAGTACTTC.

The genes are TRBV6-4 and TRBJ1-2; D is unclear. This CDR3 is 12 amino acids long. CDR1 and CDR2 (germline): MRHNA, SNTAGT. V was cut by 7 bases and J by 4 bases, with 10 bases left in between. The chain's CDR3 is CASTPDFYGYTF. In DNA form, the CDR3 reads TGTGCCAGCACTCCAGACTTCTATGGCTACACCTTC.

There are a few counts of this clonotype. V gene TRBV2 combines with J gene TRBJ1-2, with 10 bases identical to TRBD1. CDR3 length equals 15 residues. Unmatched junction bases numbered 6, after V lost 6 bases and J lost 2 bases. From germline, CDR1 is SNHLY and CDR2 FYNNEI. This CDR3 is CASRKDRGKNYGYTF. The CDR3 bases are TGTGCCAGCAGGAAGGACAGGGGGAAAAACTATGGCTACACCTTC.

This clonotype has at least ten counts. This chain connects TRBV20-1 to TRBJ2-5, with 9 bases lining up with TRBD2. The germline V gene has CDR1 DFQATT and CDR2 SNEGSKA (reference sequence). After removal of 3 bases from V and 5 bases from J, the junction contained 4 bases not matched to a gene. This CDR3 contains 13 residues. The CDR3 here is CSASAGGRETQYF. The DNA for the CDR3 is TGCAGTGCTAGCGCGGGAGGGCGGGAGACCCAGTACTTC.

The DNA of the CDR3 is TGTGCCAGCAGCTTAGCTGGGACTAGCACAGATACGCAGTATTTT. This gives the protein CASSLAGTSTDTQYF. The rearrangement joins TRBV7-9 to TRBJ2-3; a possible D gene is TRBD2 (6 bases). This CDR3 has 15 residues. Germline CDR1 reads SEHNR; CDR2 reads FQNEAQ (reference sequence). Trimming stripped 0 bases from V and 0 bases from J, with 7 bases between.

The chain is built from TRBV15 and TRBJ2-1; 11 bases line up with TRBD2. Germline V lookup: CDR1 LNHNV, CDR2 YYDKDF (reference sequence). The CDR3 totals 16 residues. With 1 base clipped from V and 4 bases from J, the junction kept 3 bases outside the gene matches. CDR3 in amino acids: CATSRAGTSGYNEQFF. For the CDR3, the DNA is TGTGCCACCAGCAGAGCCGGGACTAGCGGTTACAATGAGCAGTTCTTC.